The 20 T cell receptor beta chains presented below share a single source sample, sequenced in a study of blood T cell repertoires in COVID-19. Produced via immunoSEQ multiplex PCR; TCRdb's table is partial and in-frame only. The table lists approximately 70,000 clones, around 90% of them singletons. Sequenced sample: peripheral blood. Receptors were obtained from a man between 35 and 55 years old with COVID-19, enrolled during active disease.

Only one count was recorded for this clone. The chain joins TRBV30 to TRBJ2-6; TRBD1 aligns across 9 bases. The CDR3 extends over 14 amino acids. Germline CDR1 and CDR2: GTSNPN and SVGIG (reference sequence). Trimming cost V 6 bases and J 4 bases; bases outside gene matches: 4. As DNA, the CDR3 is TGTGCCTGCGGACAGGGGTTCGGGGCCAACGTCCTGACTTTC. It yields the protein CACGQGFGANVLTF.

The chain combines TRBV5-5 with TRBJ1-1; D gene ambiguous. The CDR3 runs 13 residues. Trimming cost V 1 base and J 10 bases, with 14 bases left between them. Per germline, CDR1 SGHKS and CDR2 YYEKEE (reference sequence). CDR3 nucleotides: TGTGCCAGCAGCTTGTTAGTATCCCGAGGAGCTTTCTTT. Residues: CASSLLVSRGAFF.

CDR3: CASSRWGQSYEQYF. The CDR3 nucleotides are TGTGCCAGCTCACGTTGGGGACAGTCCTACGAGCAGTACTTC. The rearrangement links TRBV5-4 to TRBJ2-7; the match to TRBD1 covers 7 bases. The CDR3 is 14 residues long. V lost 7 bases, J lost 1 base, and 8 bases stayed unmatched. Germline V CDR1 and CDR2: SGHNT, YYREEE (reference sequence).

This chain connects TRBV10-3 to TRBJ2-3; perhaps TRBD2 as D (5 bases). CDR1 is ENHRY and CDR2 is SYGVKD in the germline V gene. Trimming cost V 0 bases and J 0 bases, with 7 bases left between them. This CDR3 region has 15 residues. DNA for the CDR3: TGTGCCATCAGTGAGTCGAGGGCTAGCACAGATACGCAGTATTTT. It is translated as CAISESRASTDTQYF.

This clone was recorded only once. The chain couples TRBV5-1 to TRBJ1-1; no clear D gene. The CDR3 has 15 amino acids. Germline loops: CDR1 SGHRS, CDR2 YFSETQ. Trimming took off 3 bases at V and 7 bases at J, with 19 bases between the two ends. Here the CDR3 reads CASSSSRPQVNEAFF. CDR3 DNA sequence: TGCGCCAGCAGCTCGTCCAGACCTCAGGTAAATGAAGCTTTCTTT.

This sequence joins TRBV18 and TRBJ1-2, with 8 positions matching TRBD1. This CDR3 is built from 15 residues. V was clipped by 1 base and J by 3 bases; unmatched bases: 4. The germline V gene has CDR1 KGHSH and CDR2 LQKENI. The chain's CDR3 is CASSPRTGQDYGYTF. The CDR3 bases are TGTGCCAGCTCACCACGGACAGGGCAGGACTATGGCTACACCTTC.

This chain uses TRBV6-5 with TRBJ2-4, with D perhaps matching TRBD1 (5 bases). Germline V CDR1 and CDR2: MNHEY, SVGAGI. CDR3 length: 12 residues. The V end was cut by 2 bases, the J end by 8 bases, with 7 bases between. The CDR3 region is CASSYRGDIQYF. CDR3 nucleotide sequence: TGTGCCAGCAGTTACAGGGGTGACATTCAGTACTTC.

The rearrangement joins TRBV6-5 to TRBJ2-7; 7 nucleotides align to TRBD1. The germline gives CDR1 MNHEY, CDR2 SVGAGI. The CDR3 extends over 15 amino acids. The J segment lost 3 bases and the V segment lost 0 bases, leaving 5 bases of the junction unmatched. The CDR3 region is CASSYSIQGNYEQYF. The CDR3 bases are TGTGCCAGCAGTTACTCTATACAGGGGAACTACGAGCAGTACTTC.

CDR3 in amino acids: CASSSGQTTRDEQYF. In nucleotides, the CDR3 is TGTGCCAGCTCATCCGGGCAAACCACGAGGGACGAGCAGTACTTC. This chain joins TRBV18 and TRBJ2-7; weak D call: TRBD2 (5 bases). The germline gives CDR1 KGHSH, CDR2 LQKENI. Trimming left V 5 bases short and J 5 bases short, with 19 bases between. This CDR3 spans 15 amino acids.

This clone came up once. CDR3 coding DNA: TGTGCCAGCAGCCCTAGTGGGGGGGCCGGGGAGACCCAGTACTTC. This encodes CASSPSGGAGETQYF. This chain uses TRBV9 with TRBJ2-5; D possibly corresponds to TRBD2 (7 bases). This CDR3 is built from 15 residues. CDR1 is SGDLS, CDR2 YYNGEE, per germline. The V gene lost 4 bases and the J gene lost 5 bases, with 18 bases spanning the gap.

The chain joins TRBV5-6 to TRBJ2-5; possible D gene TRBD1, 6 bases. Trimming removed 4 bases at V and 3 bases at J, with 16 bases between. The CDR3 contains 15 residues. CDR1 and CDR2 from the germline V gene are SGHDT and YYEEEE. CDR3 nucleotide sequence: TGTGCCAGCAGCCCCCTCCGCGAGGGGGAAGAGACCCAGTACTTC. It encodes CASSPLREGEETQYF. Full variable domain (missing parts from reference TRBV5-6 and TRBJ2-5): DAGVTQSPTHLIKTRGQQVTLRCSPKSGHDTVSWYQQALGQGPQFIFQYYEEEERQRGNFPDRFSGHQFPNYSSELNVNALLLGDSALYLCASSPLREGEETQYFGPGTRLLVL.

CDR3 in DNA: TGTGCCAGCGCGGGGAATAATTCACCCCTCCACTTT. Protein sequence: CASAGNNSPLHF. The chain employs TRBV2 and TRBJ1-6, with D hard to call. Deletions cut 8 bases from V and 5 bases from J, with 7 bases between. Germline V gives CDR1 SNHLY, CDR2 FYNNEI. This CDR3 spans 12 amino acids.

The chain links TRBV11-1 to TRBJ2-1; 10 bases line up with TRBD1. The germline V gene has CDR1 SGHAT and CDR2 FQDESV (reference sequence). The J segment lost 8 bases and the V segment lost 7 bases, leaving 8 bases of the junction unmatched. CDR3 size: 14 residues. The CDR3 sequence: CASTEKGQGDEQFF. DNA of the CDR3: TGTGCCAGCACTGAGAAAGGACAGGGGGATGAGCAGTTCTTC.

The V call is TRBV9, the J call TRBJ2-7, with 8 bases that match TRBD1. This CDR3 spans 14 amino acids. Per the germline V gene, CDR1 is SGDLS and CDR2 is YYNGEE. With 3 bases clipped from V and 3 bases from J, the junction kept 5 bases outside the gene matches. The CDR3 region has the DNA TGTGCCAGCAGCGGGGGACAGGTCGGCTACGAGCAGTACTTC. It specifies CASSGGQVGYEQYF. The full variable domain, with the rest looked up from reference TRBV9 and TRBJ2-7, is DSGVTQTPKHLITATGQRVTLRCSPRSGDLSVYWYQQSLDQGLQFLIQYYNGEERAKGNILERFSAQQFPDLHSELNLSSLELGDSALYFCASSGGQVGYEQYFGPGTRLTVT.

The chain carries TRBV10-1 and TRBJ2-1, with TRBD2 as a possible D gene (7 bases). Germline CDR1 reads WNHNN; CDR2 reads SYGVQD (reference sequence). Trimming removed 4 bases from V and 7 bases from J, with 14 bases in between. CDR3 length: 14 amino acids. For the CDR3, the DNA is TGCGCCAGCAGTGTAGGGGGGGATAGGAATGAGCAGTTCTTC. It codes for CASSVGGDRNEQFF.

The chain links TRBV6-1 to TRBJ1-2; D gene uncertain. V shed 2 bases and J shed 4 bases, with 14 bases lying between them. Germline V gene data show CDR1 as MNHNS and CDR2 as SASEGT. The CDR3 spans 15 residues. The CDR3 spells CASSEWTGVPYGYTF. The CDR3 region has the DNA TGTGCCAGCAGTGAATGGACTGGAGTTCCCTATGGCTACACCTTC.

The V gene is TRBV6-1, the J gene TRBJ1-5, with TRBD1 matching 7 bases. CDR3 size: 13 residues. V dropped 3 bases and J dropped 5; count of bases not matched to a gene: 1. Per the germline V gene, CDR1 is MNHNS and CDR2 is SASEGT. This CDR3 reads CASSDRGYQPQHF. CDR3 nucleotide sequence: TGTGCCAGCAGTGACAGGGGGTATCAGCCCCAGCATTTT.

The V call is TRBV5-5, the J call TRBJ1-2; TRBD1 matches 7 bases. Germline lookup yields CDR1 SGHKS and CDR2 YYEKEE (reference sequence). The CDR3 is 15 residues long. J was trimmed by 2 bases and V by 2 bases; bases with no gene match: 6. In nucleotides, the CDR3 is TGTGCCAGCAGCTTCTTAGGGGGACAGAACTATGGCTACACCTTC. Translated, it gives CASSFLGGQNYGYTF.

This clone was counted only a few times. The chain recombines TRBV7-2 with TRBJ1-6; D is possibly TRBD1 (6 bases). The V gene lost 1 base and the J gene lost 7 bases, with 17 bases spanning the gap. This CDR3 is 17 amino acids long. Looked up from germline, CDR1 is SGHTA and CDR2 is FQGNSA. CDR3 bases: TGTGCCAGCAGCTTAGGGGTCTTTGGCCAGGGGAATTCACCCCTCCACTTT. Translated: CASSLGVFGQGNSPLHF.

The V gene is TRBV2, the J gene TRBJ2-7; no clear D. Trimming pared 7 bases from V and 1 base from J, leaving 11 bases between. Germline V lookup: CDR1 SNHLY, CDR2 FYNNEI. The CDR3 has 13 residues. The CDR3 sequence: CASTLGFSYEQYF. The DNA of the CDR3 is TGTGCCAGCACCCTTGGCTTTTCCTACGAGCAGTACTTC.